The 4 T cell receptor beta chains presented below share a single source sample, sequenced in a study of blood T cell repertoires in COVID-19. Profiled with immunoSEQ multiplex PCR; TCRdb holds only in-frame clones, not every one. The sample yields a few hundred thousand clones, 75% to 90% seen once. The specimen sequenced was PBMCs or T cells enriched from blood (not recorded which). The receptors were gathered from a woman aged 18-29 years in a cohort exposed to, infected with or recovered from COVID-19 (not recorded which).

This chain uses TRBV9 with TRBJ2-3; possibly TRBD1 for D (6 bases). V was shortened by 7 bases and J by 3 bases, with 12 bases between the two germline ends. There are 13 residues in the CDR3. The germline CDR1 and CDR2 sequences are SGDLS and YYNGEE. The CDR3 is CASAKTGTDTQYF. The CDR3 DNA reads TGTGCCAGCGCAAAAACAGGGACAGATACGCAGTATTTT.

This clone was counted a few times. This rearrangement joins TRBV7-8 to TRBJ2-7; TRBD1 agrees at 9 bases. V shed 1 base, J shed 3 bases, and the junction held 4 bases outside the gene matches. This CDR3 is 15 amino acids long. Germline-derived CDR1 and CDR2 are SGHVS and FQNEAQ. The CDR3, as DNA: TGTGCCAGCAGCTTAGATCGGACAGGGGACTACGAGCAGTACTTC. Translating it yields CASSLDRTGDYEQYF.

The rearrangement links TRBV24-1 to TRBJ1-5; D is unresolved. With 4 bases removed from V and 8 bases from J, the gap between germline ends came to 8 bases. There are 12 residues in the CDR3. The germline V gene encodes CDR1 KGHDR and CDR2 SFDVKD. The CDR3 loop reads CATSDAQEPQHF. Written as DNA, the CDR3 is TGTGCCACCAGTGACGCTCAGGAGCCCCAGCATTTT.

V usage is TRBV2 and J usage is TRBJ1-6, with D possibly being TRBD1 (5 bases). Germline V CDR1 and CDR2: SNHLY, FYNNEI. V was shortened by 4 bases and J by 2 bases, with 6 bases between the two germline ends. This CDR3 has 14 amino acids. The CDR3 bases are TGTGCCAGCAGTGGGGGCGCCTATAATTCACCCCTCCACTTT. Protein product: CASSGGAYNSPLHF.